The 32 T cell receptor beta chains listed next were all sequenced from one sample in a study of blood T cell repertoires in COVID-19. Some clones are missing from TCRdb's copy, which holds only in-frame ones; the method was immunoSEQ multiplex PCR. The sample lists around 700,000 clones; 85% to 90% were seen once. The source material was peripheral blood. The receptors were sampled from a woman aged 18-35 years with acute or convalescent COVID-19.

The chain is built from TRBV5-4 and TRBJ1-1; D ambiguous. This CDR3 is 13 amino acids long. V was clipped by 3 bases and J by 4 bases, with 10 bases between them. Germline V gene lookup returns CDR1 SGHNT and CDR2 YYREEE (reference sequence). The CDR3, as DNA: TGTGCCAGCAGCTACGACTACAGCACTGAAGCTTTCTTT. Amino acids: CASSYDYSTEAFF.

CDR3 residues: CASSYTQGVTEAFF. In DNA form, the CDR3 reads TGTGCCAGCAGTTACACCCAGGGGGTCACTGAAGCTTTCTTT. V is TRBV6-2 or TRBV6-3 and J is TRBJ1-1, with 7 bases aligning to TRBD1. Germline loops: CDR1 MNHEY, CDR2 SVGEGT. The CDR3 consists of 14 residues. J gave up 4 bases and V 2 bases, and 4 bases lay outside the gene matches.

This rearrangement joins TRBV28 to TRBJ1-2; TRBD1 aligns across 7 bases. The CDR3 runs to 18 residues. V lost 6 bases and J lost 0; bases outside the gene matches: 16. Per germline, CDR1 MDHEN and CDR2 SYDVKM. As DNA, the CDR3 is TGTGCCAGCAGCCAACCGCTCTCCGGGGACAGACCTAACTATGGCTACACCTTC. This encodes CASSQPLSGDRPNYGYTF.

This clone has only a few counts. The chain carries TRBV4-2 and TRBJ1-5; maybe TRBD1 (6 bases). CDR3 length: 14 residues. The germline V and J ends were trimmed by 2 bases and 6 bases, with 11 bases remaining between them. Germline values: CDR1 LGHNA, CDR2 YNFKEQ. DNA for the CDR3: TGTGCCAGCAGCCAAAGGGAGGGGGGTCAGCCCCAGCATTTT. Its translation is CASSQREGGQPQHF.

CDR3 coding DNA: TGTGCCAGCAGCGTTTCAGGACAGTCCTACGAGCAGTACTTC. Residues: CASSVSGQSYEQYF. This sequence joins TRBV9 and TRBJ2-7; tentative D call: TRBD1 (6 bases). V dropped 2 bases and J dropped 1 base, with 10 bases sitting between them. The CDR3 runs 14 residues. Germline V gene lookup returns CDR1 SGDLS and CDR2 YYNGEE. Based on the CDR3 plus reference TRBV9 and TRBJ2-7, the full variable domain is DSGVTQTPKHLITATGQRVTLRCSPRSGDLSVYWYQQSLDQGLQFLIQYYNGEERAKGNILERFSAQQFPDLHSELNLSSLELGDSALYFCASSVSGQSYEQYFGPGTRLTVT.

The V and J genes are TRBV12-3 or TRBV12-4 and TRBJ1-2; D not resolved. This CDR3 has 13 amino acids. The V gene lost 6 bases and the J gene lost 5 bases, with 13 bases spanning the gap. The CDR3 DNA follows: TGTGCCAGCAGCCCTAGCTCGTGGTATGGCTACACCTTC. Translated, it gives CASSPSSWYGYTF.

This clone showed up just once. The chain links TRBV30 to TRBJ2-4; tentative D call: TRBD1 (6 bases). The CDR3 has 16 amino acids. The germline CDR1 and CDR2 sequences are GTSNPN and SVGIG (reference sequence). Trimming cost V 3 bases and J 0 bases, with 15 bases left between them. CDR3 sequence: CAWRLTGPLAKNIQYF. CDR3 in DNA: TGTGCCTGGAGGTTGACAGGACCCTTAGCCAAAAACATTCAGTACTTC.

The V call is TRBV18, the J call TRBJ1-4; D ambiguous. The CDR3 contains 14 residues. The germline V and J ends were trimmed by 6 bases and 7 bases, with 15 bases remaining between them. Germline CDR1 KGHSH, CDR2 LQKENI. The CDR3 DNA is TGTGCCAGCTCCCCCCGTAGAAGTGGTGAAAAACTGTTTTTT. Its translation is CASSPRRSGEKLFF. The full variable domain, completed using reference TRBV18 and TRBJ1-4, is NAGVMQNPRHLVRRRGQEARLRCSPMKGHSHVYWYRQLPEEGLKFMVYLQKENIIDESGMPKERFSAEFPKEGPSILRIQQVVRGDSAAYFCASSPRRSGEKLFFGSGTQLSVL.

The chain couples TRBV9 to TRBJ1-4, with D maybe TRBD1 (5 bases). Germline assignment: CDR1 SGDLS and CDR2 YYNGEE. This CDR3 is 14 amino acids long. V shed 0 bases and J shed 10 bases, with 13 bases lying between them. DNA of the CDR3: TGTGCCAGCAGCGTAGCGGACAATACGGGAAAACTGTTTTTT. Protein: CASSVADNTGKLFF.

The CDR3 DNA sequence: TGTGCCAGCAGTTTACGGGAGACCCAGTACTTC. Amino acids: CASSLRETQYF. The chain uses TRBV28 and TRBJ2-5, with no clear D. V shed 2 bases and J shed 5 bases, with 3 bases lying between them. CDR3 length: 11 residues. Germline CDR1 MDHEN, CDR2 SYDVKM.

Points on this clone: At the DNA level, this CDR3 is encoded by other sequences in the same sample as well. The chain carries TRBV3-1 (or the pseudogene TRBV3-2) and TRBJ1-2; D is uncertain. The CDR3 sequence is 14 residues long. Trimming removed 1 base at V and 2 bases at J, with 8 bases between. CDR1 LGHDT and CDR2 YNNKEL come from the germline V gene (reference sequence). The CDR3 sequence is CASSQGGPNYGYTF. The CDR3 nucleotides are TGTGCCAGCAGCCAAGGAGGGCCCAACTATGGCTACACCTTC.

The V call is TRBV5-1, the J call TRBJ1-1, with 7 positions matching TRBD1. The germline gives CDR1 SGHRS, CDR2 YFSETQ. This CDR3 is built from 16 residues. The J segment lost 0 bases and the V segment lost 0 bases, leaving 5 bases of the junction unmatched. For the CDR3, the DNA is TGCGCCAGCAGCTTGGTGACAGGGACTTTGAACACTGAAGCTTTCTTT. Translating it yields CASSLVTGTLNTEAFF. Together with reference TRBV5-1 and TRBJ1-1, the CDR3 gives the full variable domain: KAGVTQTPRYLIKTRGQQVTLSCSPISGHRSVSWYQQTPGQGLQFLFEYFSETQRNKGNFPGRFSGRQFSNSRSEMNVSTLELGDSALYLCASSLVTGTLNTEAFFGQGTRLTVV.

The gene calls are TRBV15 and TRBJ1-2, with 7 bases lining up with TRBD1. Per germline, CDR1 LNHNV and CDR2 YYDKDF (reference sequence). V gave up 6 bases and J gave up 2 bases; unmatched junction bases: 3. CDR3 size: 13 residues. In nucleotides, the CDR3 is TGTGCCACCAGGGGACAGCTCAACTATGGCTACACCTTC. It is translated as CATRGQLNYGYTF.

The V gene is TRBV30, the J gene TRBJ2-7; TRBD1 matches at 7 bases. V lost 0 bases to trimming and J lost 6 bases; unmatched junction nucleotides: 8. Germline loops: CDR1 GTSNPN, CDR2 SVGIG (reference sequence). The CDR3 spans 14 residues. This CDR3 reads CAWSVIGGPLEQYF. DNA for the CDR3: TGTGCCTGGAGTGTCATAGGGGGCCCCCTCGAGCAGTACTTC.

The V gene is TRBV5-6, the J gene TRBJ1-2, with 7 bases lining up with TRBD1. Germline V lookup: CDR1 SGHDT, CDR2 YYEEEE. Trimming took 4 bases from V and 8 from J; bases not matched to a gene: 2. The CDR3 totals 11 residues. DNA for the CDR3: TGTGCCAGCAGCCGGGACAGAGGCTACACCTTC. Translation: CASSRDRGYTF. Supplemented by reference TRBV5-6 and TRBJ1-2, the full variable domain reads DAGVTQSPTHLIKTRGQQVTLRCSPKSGHDTVSWYQQALGQGPQFIFQYYEEEERQRGNFPDRFSGHQFPNYSSELNVNALLLGDSALYLCASSRDRGYTFGSGTRLTVV.

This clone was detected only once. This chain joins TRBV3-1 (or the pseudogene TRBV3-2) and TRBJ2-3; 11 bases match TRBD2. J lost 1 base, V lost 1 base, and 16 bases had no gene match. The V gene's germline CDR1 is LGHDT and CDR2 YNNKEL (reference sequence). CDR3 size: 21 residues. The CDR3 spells CASSQGSEVAGGPGGTDTQYF. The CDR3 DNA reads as TGTGCCAGCAGCCAAGGCTCAGAAGTAGCGGGGGGGCCCGGGGGCACAGATACGCAGTATTTT.

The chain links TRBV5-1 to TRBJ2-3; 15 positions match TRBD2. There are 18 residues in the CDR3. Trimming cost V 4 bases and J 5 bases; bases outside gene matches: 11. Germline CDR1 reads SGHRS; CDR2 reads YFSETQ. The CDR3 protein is CASSPSRTSGGAGDTQYF. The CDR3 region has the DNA TGCGCCAGCAGCCCAAGCCGGACTAGCGGGGGGGCGGGAGATACGCAGTATTTT. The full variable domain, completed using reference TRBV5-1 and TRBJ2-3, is KAGVTQTPRYLIKTRGQQVTLSCSPISGHRSVSWYQQTPGQGLQFLFEYFSETQRNKGNFPGRFSGRQFSNSRSEMNVSTLELGDSALYLCASSPSRTSGGAGDTQYFGPGTRLTVL.

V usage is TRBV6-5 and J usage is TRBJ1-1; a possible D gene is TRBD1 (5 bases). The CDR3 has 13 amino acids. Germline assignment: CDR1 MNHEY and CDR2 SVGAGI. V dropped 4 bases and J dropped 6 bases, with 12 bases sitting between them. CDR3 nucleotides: TGTGCCAGCAGTTCAGATGTCAGGGCTGAAGCTTTCTTT. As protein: CASSSDVRAEAFF.

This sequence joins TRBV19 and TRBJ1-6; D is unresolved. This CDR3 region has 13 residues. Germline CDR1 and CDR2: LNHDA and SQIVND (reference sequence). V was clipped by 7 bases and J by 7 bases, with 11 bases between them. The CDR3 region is CASTGSLNSPLHF. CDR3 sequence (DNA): TGTGCCAGTACAGGCTCGTTGAATTCACCCCTCCACTTT. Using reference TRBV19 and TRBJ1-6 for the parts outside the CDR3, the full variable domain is DGGITQSPKYLFRKEGQNVTLSCEQNLNHDAMYWYRQDPGQGLRLIYYSQIVNDFQKGDIAEGYSVSREKKESFPLTVTSAQKNPTAFYLCASTGSLNSPLHFGNGTRLTVT.

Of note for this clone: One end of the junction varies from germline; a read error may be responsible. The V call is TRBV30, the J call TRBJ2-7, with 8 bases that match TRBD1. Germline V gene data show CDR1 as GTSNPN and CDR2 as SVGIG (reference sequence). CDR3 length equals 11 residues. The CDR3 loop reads CAWSRGTGQHF. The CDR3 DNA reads TGTGCCTGGAGTCGAGGGACAGGACAGCACTTC.

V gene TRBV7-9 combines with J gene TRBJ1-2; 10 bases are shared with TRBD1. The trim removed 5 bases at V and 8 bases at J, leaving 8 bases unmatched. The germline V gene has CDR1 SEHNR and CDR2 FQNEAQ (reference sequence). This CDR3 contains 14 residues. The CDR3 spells CASSTAGTGVGYTF. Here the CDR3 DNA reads TGTGCCAGCAGCACGGCCGGGACAGGGGTGGGCTACACCTTC.

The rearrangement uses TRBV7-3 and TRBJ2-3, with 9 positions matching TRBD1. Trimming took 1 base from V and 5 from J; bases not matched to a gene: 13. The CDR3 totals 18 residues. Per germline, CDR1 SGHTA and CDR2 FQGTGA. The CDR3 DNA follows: TGTGCCAGCAGCTTAATGGTGTCCGGGACAGGGTTAATAGATACGCAGTATTTT. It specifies CASSLMVSGTGLIDTQYF.

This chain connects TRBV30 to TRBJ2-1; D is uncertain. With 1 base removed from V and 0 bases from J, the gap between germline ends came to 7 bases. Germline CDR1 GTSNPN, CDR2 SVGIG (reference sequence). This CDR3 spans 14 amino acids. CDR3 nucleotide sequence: TGTGCCTGGAGTGGAGTAGCCTCCTACAATGAGCAGTTCTTC. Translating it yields CAWSGVASYNEQFF.

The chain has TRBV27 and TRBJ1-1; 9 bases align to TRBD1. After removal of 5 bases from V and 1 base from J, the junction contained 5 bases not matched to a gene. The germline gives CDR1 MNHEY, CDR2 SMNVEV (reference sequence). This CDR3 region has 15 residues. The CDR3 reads CASSLRDRANTEAFF. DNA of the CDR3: TGTGCCAGCAGTCTCCGGGACAGGGCGAACACTGAAGCTTTCTTT.

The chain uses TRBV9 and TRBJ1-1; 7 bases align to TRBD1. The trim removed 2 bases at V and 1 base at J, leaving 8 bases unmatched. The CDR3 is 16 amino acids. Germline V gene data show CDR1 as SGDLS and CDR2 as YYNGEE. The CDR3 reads CASSVGRRDRNTEAFF. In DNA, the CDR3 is TGTGCCAGCAGCGTGGGTAGAAGGGACAGGAACACTGAAGCTTTCTTT.

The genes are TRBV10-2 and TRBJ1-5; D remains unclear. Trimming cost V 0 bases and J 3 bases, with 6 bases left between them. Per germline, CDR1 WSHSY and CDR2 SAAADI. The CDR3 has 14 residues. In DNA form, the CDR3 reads TGCGCCAGCAGTGAGTCGCGGTACAATCAGCCCCAGCATTTT. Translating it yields CASSESRYNQPQHF.

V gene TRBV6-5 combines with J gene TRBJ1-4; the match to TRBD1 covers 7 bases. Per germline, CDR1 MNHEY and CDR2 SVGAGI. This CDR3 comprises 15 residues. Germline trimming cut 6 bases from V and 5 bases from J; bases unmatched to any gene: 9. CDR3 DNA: TGTGCCAGCAGAGACCCCAGGGGGAACAATGAAAAACTGTTTTTT. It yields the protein CASRDPRGNNEKLFF.

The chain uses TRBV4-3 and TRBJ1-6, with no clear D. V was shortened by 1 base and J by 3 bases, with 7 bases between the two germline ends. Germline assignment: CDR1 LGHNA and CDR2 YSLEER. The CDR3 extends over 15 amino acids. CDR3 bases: TGCGCCAGCAGCCAAGCAGTTATCTATAATTCACCCCTCCACTTT. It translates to CASSQAVIYNSPLHF.

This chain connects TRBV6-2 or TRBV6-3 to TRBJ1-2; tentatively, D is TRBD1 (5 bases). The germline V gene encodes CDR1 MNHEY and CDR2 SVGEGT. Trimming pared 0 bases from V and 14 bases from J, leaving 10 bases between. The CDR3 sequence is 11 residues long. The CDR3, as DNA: TGTGCCAGCAGTTACTCAGACAGCCGAACCTTC. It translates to CASSYSDSRTF.

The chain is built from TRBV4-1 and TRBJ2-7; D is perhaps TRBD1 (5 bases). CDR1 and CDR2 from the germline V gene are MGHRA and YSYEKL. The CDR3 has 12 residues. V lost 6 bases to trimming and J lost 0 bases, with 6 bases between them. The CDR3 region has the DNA TGCGCCAGCAGGGGGCACTCCTACGAGCAGTACTTC. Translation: CASRGHSYEQYF.

In DNA, the CDR3 is TGTGCCAGCAGCGTAGTCGGGACAGACAATGAGCAGTTCTTC. Translation gives CASSVVGTDNEQFF. J is TRBJ2-1 and V is TRBV9; 7 bases align to TRBD1. V lost 0 bases to trimming and J lost 5 bases; unmatched junction nucleotides: 2. CDR3 size: 14 residues. Germline-derived CDR1 and CDR2 are SGDLS and YYNGEE.

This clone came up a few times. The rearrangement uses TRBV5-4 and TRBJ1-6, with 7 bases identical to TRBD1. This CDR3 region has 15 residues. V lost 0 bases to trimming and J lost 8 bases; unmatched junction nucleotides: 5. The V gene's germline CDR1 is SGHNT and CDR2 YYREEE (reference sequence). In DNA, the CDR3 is TGTGCCAGCAGCTTGGAAGGGACAGTCCATTCACCCCTCCACTTT. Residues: CASSLEGTVHSPLHF.